This T cell receptor (beta chain) was captured in a study of graft-versus-host responses after intestinal transplantation. About the research overall: Anti-thymocyte globulin induction preceded about 3 years of tacrolimus and steroid maintenance in all recipients. Study observations and caveats: Among recipient marrow samples, GvH clones were found; some appeared first in ileum or blood. Patients with graft-donor T cell macrochimerism had high graft-versus-host to host-versus-graft clonal ratios in allografts.

This table comes from immunoSEQ multiplex PCR, and its TCRdb copy is limited to in-frame clones, with some not included. The sample holds several thousand clones, approximately 91% seen once. The CDR3 is 11 amino acids. Trimming stripped 5 bases from V and 10 bases from J, with 10 bases between. The germline CDR1 and CDR2 sequences are SGHDT and YYEEEE. As regards this clone: Its antigen is not identified.

The specimen comprised PBMCs, sampled around 82 days after transplant. The origin of this receptor is a human patient who received an intestinal transplant, so some T cells may come from the graft donor. The chain couples TRBV5-6 to TRBJ2-1; possibly TRBD1 for D (5 bases). CDR3 loop: CASSQGVEQFF. In DNA, the CDR3 is TGTGCCAGCAGTCAAGGGGTGGAGCAGTTCTTC.